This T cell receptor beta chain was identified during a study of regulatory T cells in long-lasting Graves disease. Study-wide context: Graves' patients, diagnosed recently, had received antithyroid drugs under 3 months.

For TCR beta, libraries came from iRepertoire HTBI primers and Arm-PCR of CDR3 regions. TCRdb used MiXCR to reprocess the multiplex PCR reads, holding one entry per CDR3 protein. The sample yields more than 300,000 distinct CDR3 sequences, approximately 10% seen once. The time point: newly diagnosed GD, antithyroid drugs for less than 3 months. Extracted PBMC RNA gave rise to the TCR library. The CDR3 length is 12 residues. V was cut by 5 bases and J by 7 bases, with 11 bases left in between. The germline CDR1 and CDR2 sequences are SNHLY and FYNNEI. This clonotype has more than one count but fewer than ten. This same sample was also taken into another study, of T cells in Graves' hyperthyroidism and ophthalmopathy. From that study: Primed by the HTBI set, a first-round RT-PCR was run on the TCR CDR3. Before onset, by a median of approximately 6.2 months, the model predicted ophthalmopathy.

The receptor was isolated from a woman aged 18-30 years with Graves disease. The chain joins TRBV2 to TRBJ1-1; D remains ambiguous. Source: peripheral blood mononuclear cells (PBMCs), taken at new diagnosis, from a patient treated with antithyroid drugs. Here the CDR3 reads CASSPSSREAFF. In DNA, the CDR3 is TGTGCCAGCAGTCCTTCTTCCCGTGAAGCTTTCTTT.